The clone carrying this TCR beta chain was counted at least ten times. This sample includes further DNA sequences coding for the same CDR3. Trimming removed 5 bases from V and 6 bases from J; junction bases left unmatched: 10. CDR3 length equals 15 residues. Germline V gene lookup returns CDR1 LNHDA and CDR2 SQIVND (reference sequence). TCRdb used MiXCR to call clones anew from the PCR reads. The sample gives roughly 61,000 clones, roughly 4.1% of which show up once; approximately 20% is in the top ten. All patients reached thyroid surgery having received no treatment beforehand. This entry comes from a study of metastatic and nonmetastatic thyroid tumors.

The sequence came from a female donor with papillary thyroid cancer or a benign thyroid nodule (not recorded which). Some clones in this sample may be carry-over from other donors' samples. Material for sequencing was blood. The V and J genes are TRBV19 and TRBJ2-1, with 7 bases that match TRBD1. DNA of the CDR3: TGTGCCAGTAGTCTACAGGGGTCCTTCGGCAATGAGCAGTTCTTC. Protein sequence: CASSLQGSFGNEQFF.